The clone carrying this TCR beta chain appeared many times. Amplification yielded TCR beta CDR3 regions, with RNA transcripts as the source. The HTBI primer set served for first-round RT-PCR of the TCR CDR3. TCRdb recomputed calls from the multiplex PCR reads with MiXCR, one row per CDR3 protein. The table includes fewer than 500,000 distinct CDR3 sequences, approximately 13% detected once. This sample is part of a study of T cells in Graves' hyperthyroidism and ophthalmopathy. This CDR3 has 12 residues. The V and J ends lost 5 bases and 4 bases respectively, with 9 bases between them. The V gene's germline CDR1 is SGHAT and CDR2 FQNNGV. Diagnosis of hyperthyroidism was new in patients aged 18 to 65, and its duration was under 2 months. Patients were excluded because of uncontrolled infection, other autoimmune disease, pregnancy or lactation. Fresh peripheral blood, around 11 ml of it, supplied the PBMCs.

This TCR came from a man younger than 45 with Graves' hyperthyroidism that later progressed to Graves' ophthalmopathy. The chain uses TRBV11-2 and TRBJ2-7; the D gene is possibly TRBD1 (6 bases). The sample comprised blood. CDR3 DNA: TGTGCCAGCAGCCAACAGGGATACGAGCAGTACTTC. Protein: CASSQQGYEQYF.